This TCR beta chain was captured by sequencing in a study of blood T cell repertoires in COVID-19. Study as a whole: Nucleic acid was either cDNA or gDNA, and it came from T cells, B-cell-depleted T cells, or PBMCs.

Sequencing was performed with immunoSEQ multiplex PCR; in TCRdb, only in-frame clones are kept and a portion is missing. The table has fewer than 150,000 clones, about 85% seen once. The CDR3 covers 11 residues. CDR1 is SGHRS, CDR2 YFSETQ, per germline. V lost 6 bases, J lost 4 bases, and 6 bases lay in between. The clonotype was recovered from a man aged 50 to 60 with acute or convalescent COVID-19. Sequenced sample: peripheral blood. The genes are TRBV5-1 and TRBJ2-3, with unresolved D. CDR3: CASMSADTQYF. In nucleotides, the CDR3 is TGCGCCAGCATGTCGGCAGATACGCAGTATTTT.